One and the same sample provided the 5 T cell receptor beta chains below, sequenced in a study of blood T cell repertoires in COVID-19. The method was immunoSEQ multiplex PCR; TCRdb's version includes in-frame clones alone and lacks a portion of them. Of about 42,000 clones in the sample, more than 75% were seen once. Sequencing was carried out using peripheral blood. All receptors come from a man older than 75 with acute or convalescent COVID-19.

The chain couples TRBV6-6 to TRBJ2-7, with D possibly matching TRBD2 (6 bases). Germline loops: CDR1 MNHNY, CDR2 SVGAGI (reference sequence). The CDR3 spans 12 residues. V was clipped by 6 bases and J by 8 bases, with 14 bases between them. The CDR3 sequence is CASSNGGAQQYF. Here the CDR3 DNA reads TGTGCCAGCAGCAACGGAGGGGCTCAGCAGTACTTC.

The chain employs TRBV19 and TRBJ2-3; 8 bases line up with TRBD1. Germline V CDR1 and CDR2: LNHDA, SQIVND (reference sequence). The V gene end was trimmed by 3 bases and the J gene end by 0 bases; junction bases not matched to a gene: 5. This CDR3 has 16 amino acids. The CDR3 loop is CASSISRQGSTDTQYF. For the CDR3, the DNA is TGTGCCAGTAGTATCTCCCGACAGGGGAGCACAGATACGCAGTATTTT. Combining the CDR3 with reference TRBV19 and TRBJ2-3 gives the whole variable domain DGGITQSPKYLFRKEGQNVTLSCEQNLNHDAMYWYRQDPGQGLRLIYYSQIVNDFQKGDIAEGYSVSREKKESFPLTVTSAQKNPTAFYLCASSISRQGSTDTQYFGPGTRLTVL.

The chain has TRBV2 and TRBJ2-7; TRBD2 agrees at 13 bases. CDR1 is SNHLY and CDR2 is FYNNEI in the germline V gene. The V gene end was trimmed by 2 bases and the J gene end by 4 bases; junction bases not matched to a gene: 5. The CDR3 covers 16 residues. The CDR3 sequence: CASSERSGLAGYEQYF. DNA for the CDR3: TGTGCCAGCAGTGAACGTTCGGGACTAGCGGGGTACGAGCAGTACTTC.

In this sample, this clone is medium-sized. This rearrangement joins TRBV11-3 to TRBJ2-1; 8 bases fit TRBD2. With 1 base clipped from V and 4 bases from J, the junction kept 6 bases outside the gene matches. The length of the CDR3 is 16 residues. Germline lookup yields CDR1 SGHNT and CDR2 YENEEA. The CDR3 nucleotides read TGTGCCAGCAGCTTAGCACGGGAGGGCCCGTACAATGAGCAGTTCTTC. Its translation is CASSLAREGPYNEQFF.

CDR3 sequence reads: CASSLVSTANYGYTF. The CDR3 nucleotides are TGCGCCAGCAGCTTGGTGAGCACAGCTAACTATGGCTACACCTTC. The V gene is TRBV5-1, the J gene TRBJ1-2; D unresolved. V was clipped by 0 bases and J by 0 bases, with 9 bases between them. The CDR3 is 15 amino acids. Per the germline V gene, CDR1 is SGHRS and CDR2 is YFSETQ.